The rows below give T cell receptor beta chains drawn from one sample of a study of PD-1 blockade in classical Hodgkin lymphoma. Sequencing used immunoSEQ multiplex PCR; TCRdb keeps in-frame clones, though not all of them. The repertoire has 20,000 to 25,000 clones, 81% of them found once; the top ten carry around 19%. This material consisted of peripheral blood mononuclear cells (PBMCs), taken before the second cycle of nivolumab. These receptors all stem from a human donor with classical Hodgkin lymphoma. Both conserved end residues are part of each CDR3. A D gene is named only where the DNA matches it firmly. The listing skips clone size in some rows; elsewhere it reads once, few, many or a size class.

clone size | D gene | J gene | V gene | CDR3 protein | CDR3 DNA
NA | TRBD2 | TRBJ2-3 | TRBV27 | CASSLAGGPGASDTQYF | TGTGCCAGCAGTCTAGCGGGAGGGCCCGGTGCCTCGGATACGCAGTATTTT
NA | NA | TRBJ2-5 | TRBV9 | CASSGPRSRGLIQETQYF | TGTGCCAGCAGCGGACCGAGGAGTCGGGGGCTGATCCAAGAGACCCAGTACTTC
NA | NA | TRBJ2-4 | TRBV6-6 | CASSYSDIQYF | TGTGCCAGCAGTTACTCGGATATTCAGTACTTC
NA | TRBD1 | TRBJ1-5 | TRBV5-1 | CASSTRTGSNQPQHF | TGCGCCAGCAGCACCCGGACAGGGAGCAATCAGCCCCAGCATTTT
NA | TRBD1 | TRBJ1-2 | TRBV5-1 | CASSLEGQGAGGYTF | TGCGCCAGCAGCTTGGAGGGACAGGGGGCAGGTGGCTACACCTTC
NA | NA | TRBJ2-5 | TRBV30 | CAWSVSSLETQYF | TGTGCCTGGAGTGTTAGTAGCCTGGAGACCCAGTACTTC
NA | NA | TRBJ1-6 | TRBV9 | CASSPGWETNSPLHF | TGTGCCAGCAGTCCGGGGTGGGAGACAAATTCACCCCTCCACTTT
NA | NA | TRBJ2-3 | TRBV9 | CASSPGTGGTDTQYF | TGTGCCAGCAGCCCTGGGACGGGGGGCACAGATACGCAGTATTTT
NA | TRBD1 | TRBJ1-3 | TRBV5-4 | CASSSTTGSGNTIYF | TGTGCCAGCAGCTCAACGACAGGGTCTGGAAACACCATATATTTT
NA | NA | TRBJ2-7 | TRBV20-1 | CSAMRAYEQYF | TGCAGTGCTATGAGGGCCTACGAGCAGTACTTC
NA | NA | TRBJ1-1 | TRBV7-3 | CASSLDHSTNTEAFF | TGTGCCAGCAGCTTAGACCATAGCACCAACACTGAAGCTTTCTTT
medium-sized | TRBD2 | TRBJ2-1 | TRBV11-1 | CASSLRALAGGSYNEQFF | TGTGCCAGCAGCCTCAGGGCCCTAGCGGGAGGATCATACAATGAGCAGTTCTTC
many | TRBD2 | TRBJ2-1 | TRBV14 | CASNQVAGDNEQFF | TGTGCCAGCAACCAGGTAGCGGGGGACAATGAGCAGTTCTTC
NA | NA | TRBJ1-1 | TRBV18 | CASSALGTEAFF | TGTGCCAGCTCCGCACTGGGAACTGAAGCTTTCTTT
few | NA | TRBJ1-2 | TRBV4-2 | CASSQDQQGTNGYTF | TGTGCCAGCAGCCAAGATCAACAGGGTACAAATGGCTACACCTTC
NA | TRBD2 | TRBJ2-1 | TRBV9 | CASSATSGREGEQFF | TGTGCCAGCAGCGCGACTAGCGGGAGGGAGGGTGAGCAGTTCTTC
NA | NA | TRBJ2-5 | TRBV30 | CAWRQLGLGDAKKETQYF | TGTGCCTGGAGACAGTTGGGGCTCGGGGACGCCAAGAAAGAGACCCAGTACTTC
NA | NA | TRBJ1-1 | TRBV2 | CASSDNSPAIEAFF | TGTGCCAGCAGTGATAATTCCCCGGCCATAGAAGCTTTCTTT
NA | TRBD1 | TRBJ1-1 | TRBV27 | CASNPSDRGWTEAFF | TGTGCCAGCAACCCCTCGGACAGGGGCTGGACTGAAGCTTTCTTT
few | NA | TRBJ2-5 | TRBV9 | CASSVAGARETQYF | TGTGCCAGCAGCGTAGCCGGGGCGCGGGAGACCCAGTACTTC
NA | NA | TRBJ2-3 | TRBV27 | CASAGTPSTDTQYF | TGTGCCAGCGCAGGGACGCCATCCACAGATACGCAGTATTTT
NA | NA | TRBJ2-2 | TRBV11-2 | CASSWRLNTGELFF | TGTGCCAGCAGCTGGCGTTTGAACACCGGGGAGCTGTTTTTT
NA | NA | TRBJ2-7 | TRBV28 | CASSLRAYPPYEQYF | TGTGCCAGCAGTTTAAGGGCGTACCCACCCTACGAGCAGTACTTC
NA | NA | TRBJ2-7 | TRBV27 | CASSLAQAYEQYF | TGTGCCAGCAGTCTCGCACAGGCCTACGAGCAGTACTTC
medium-sized | NA | TRBJ2-7 | TRBV11-3 | CASSPTVYEQYF | TGTGCCAGCAGCCCAACGGTCTACGAGCAGTACTTC